Below are 29 T cell receptor beta chains sequenced from a single sample in a study of T cell repertoires in cytomegalovirus infection. Each CDR3 protein is one row after TCRdb ran MiXCR on the reads. This sample has 200,000 to 250,000 distinct CDR3 sequences, with under 25% found just once. The sample consisted of CD8+ T cells from PBMCs. Source of these receptors: a human donor in good health (CMV status not recorded). Some clones in this sample may be carry-over from other donors' samples.

This clonotype was counted a few times. V usage is TRBV4-1 and J usage is TRBJ2-1; D is uncertain. The CDR3 is made up of 11 amino acids. The ends were cut back, 6 bases at V and 8 bases at J, with 8 bases in the middle. Looked up from germline, CDR1 is MGHRA and CDR2 is YSYEKL. The CDR3 protein is CASRDEDEQFF. Written as DNA, the CDR3 is TGCGCCAGCAGGGACGAGGATGAGCAGTTCTTC.

This clonotype was detected only a few times. The V gene is TRBV29-1, the J gene TRBJ2-2; no definite D call. The CDR3 length is 15 residues. Germline V gives CDR1 SQVTM, CDR2 ANQGSEA. Trimming pared 2 bases from V and 0 bases from J, leaving 10 bases between. This CDR3 is CSVESGLTNTGELFF. CDR3 nucleotides: TGCAGCGTTGAAAGTGGGCTGACGAACACCGGGGAGCTGTTTTTT.

The rearrangement links TRBV29-1 to TRBJ2-1, with D unresolved. Germline V CDR1 and CDR2: SQVTM, ANQGSEA. This CDR3 has 12 residues. V lost 8 bases and J lost 6, with 14 bases in between. DNA for the CDR3: TGCAGCACCTCTTATTTCGGCAATGAGCAGTTCTTC. It translates to CSTSYFGNEQFF.

With respect to this clonotype: A clone one base away is much larger, so this may be a read error. The chain has TRBV28 and TRBJ1-2; D is uncertain. The germline gives CDR1 MDHEN, CDR2 SYDVKM. The CDR3 has 12 residues. V lost 5 bases, J lost 7 bases, and 11 bases lay in between. The CDR3 reads CASSPGPGGYTF. CDR3 coding DNA: TGTGCCAGCAGTCCCGGACCCGGTGGCTACACCTTC.

The V gene is TRBV7-9, the J gene TRBJ2-3; 8 bases fit TRBD1. Germline V gives CDR1 SEHNR, CDR2 FQNEAQ (reference sequence). The CDR3 runs to 14 residues. V shed 4 bases, J shed 5 bases, and the junction held 5 bases outside the gene matches. Here the CDR3 reads CASSYGQGIDTQYF. CDR3 bases: TGTGCCAGCAGCTACGGACAGGGAATAGATACGCAGTATTTT.

The chain recombines TRBV7-6 with TRBJ2-7; TRBD2 aligns across 9 bases. Germline V CDR1 and CDR2: SGHVS, FNYEAQ. The CDR3 totals 16 residues. Trimming took 5 bases from V and 5 from J; bases not matched to a gene: 13. The CDR3 nucleotides read TGTGCCAGCAGCCTGGGAAGCGGGGGGTCTGGGGACGAGCAGTACTTC. This encodes CASSLGSGGSGDEQYF.

CDR3 residues: CSARDGQGNAQPQHF. DNA for the CDR3: TGCAGTGCTAGAGATGGGCAGGGGAACGCTCAGCCCCAGCATTTT. The rearrangement links TRBV20-1 to TRBJ1-5; weak D call: TRBD1 (6 bases). V lost 0 bases and J lost 6, with 15 bases in between. The CDR3 runs 15 residues. CDR1 is DFQATT and CDR2 is SNEGSKA in the germline V gene (reference sequence).

This clonotype has only a few counts. An end of the junction differs from the germline gene, which may be a read error. This chain links TRBV6-6 with TRBJ1-2; no clear D. CDR3 length equals 15 residues. Germline lookup yields CDR1 MNHNY and CDR2 SVGAGI (reference sequence). CDR3 sequence reads: CASSYESQINYGYIF. The CDR3 DNA reads as TGTGCCAGCAGTTACGAGTCTCAAATCAACTATGGCTACATCTTC.

The CDR3: CASSSPGSAYNEQFF. The CDR3 DNA sequence: TGTGCCAGCAGCTCGCCCGGATCAGCCTACAATGAGCAGTTCTTC. The chain employs TRBV6-6 and TRBJ2-1; D unclear. Germline V gene data show CDR1 as MNHNY and CDR2 as SVGAGI (reference sequence). There are 15 residues in the CDR3. V lost 6 bases, J lost 2 bases, and 14 bases lay in between.

This sequence joins TRBV2 and TRBJ2-7; 7 bases align to TRBD1. The V and J ends lost 6 bases and 3 bases, in that order; junction bases with no gene match: 11. In germline, CDR1 is SNHLY, CDR2 FYNNEI. The CDR3 contains 15 residues. Here the CDR3 reads CASSASRGLHYEQYF. The CDR3 bases are TGTGCCAGCAGCGCATCTAGGGGGCTACACTACGAGCAGTACTTC.

CDR3 in amino acids: CASSPNSGGGGAGELFF. The CDR3 nucleotides read TGTGCCAGCAGCCCCAACTCCGGGGGGGGGGGGGCCGGGGAGCTGTTTTTT. The chain employs TRBV7-8 and TRBJ2-2; the match to TRBD2 covers 8 bases. Germline assignment: CDR1 SGHVS and CDR2 FQNEAQ. Unmatched junction bases numbered 14, after V lost 5 bases and J lost 6 bases. The CDR3 is made up of 17 amino acids.

The chain joins TRBV20-1 to TRBJ2-1, with unresolved D. V lost 0 bases to trimming and J lost 4 bases, with 7 bases between them. Germline V gives CDR1 DFQATT, CDR2 SNEGSKA (reference sequence). CDR3 size: 13 residues. The CDR3 is CSARDISYNEQFF. The DNA of the CDR3 is TGCAGTGCTAGAGATATCTCTTACAATGAGCAGTTCTTC.

The sample holds a few counts of this clonotype. The genes are TRBV14 and TRBJ1-4, with D hard to call. The V end lost 0 bases, the J end lost 5 bases, and 10 bases lay between the germline ends. Germline loops: CDR1 SGHDN, CDR2 FVKESK. CDR3 length: 15 residues. The chain's CDR3 is CASSQDFPNNEKLFF. The CDR3, as DNA: TGTGCCAGCAGCCAAGATTTCCCGAACAATGAAAAACTGTTTTTT.

The chain recombines TRBV30 with TRBJ1-3, with 8 bases aligning to TRBD1. The CDR3 loop spans 15 amino acids. The J segment lost 2 bases and the V segment lost 5 bases, leaving 8 bases of the junction unmatched. The germline V gene encodes CDR1 GTSNPN and CDR2 SVGIG (reference sequence). The CDR3 DNA follows: TGTGCCTGGTCGAAGGACAGGGCGACTGGAAACACCATATATTTT. It encodes CAWSKDRATGNTIYF.

At least ten counts were recorded for this clonotype. V is TRBV19 and J is TRBJ2-1, with D uncertain. The V gene lost 3 bases and the J gene lost 7 bases, with 4 bases spanning the gap. There are 11 residues in the CDR3. In germline, CDR1 is LNHDA, CDR2 SQIVND (reference sequence). CDR3 sequence reads: CASSIGNEQFF. DNA for the CDR3: TGTGCCAGTAGTATTGGTAATGAGCAGTTCTTC.

Comments on this clonotype: A much larger clone lies a single base off, so this may be a read error. The chain combines TRBV7-9 with TRBJ2-6; D remains unclear. The CDR3 has 14 amino acids. Germline V gene sequence: CDR1 SEHNR, CDR2 FQNEAQ (reference sequence). As DNA, the CDR3 is TGTGCCGGCAGAGAGACCTCTGGGGCCAACGTCCTGACTTTC. This translates into CAGRETSGANVLTF.

The V call is TRBV20-1, the J call TRBJ1-2; 9 bases fit TRBD1. Germline V gene data show CDR1 as DFQATT and CDR2 as SNEGSKA (reference sequence). The junction had 1 base not matched to a gene; V was cut back by 0 bases and J by 5 bases. The CDR3 has 13 amino acids. The CDR3 coding sequence is TGCAGTGCTAGAGACGGGACAGGGTATGGCTACACCTTC. It codes for CSARDGTGYGYTF.

The chain joins TRBV5-6 to TRBJ2-5; 8 bases align to TRBD2. Germline values: CDR1 SGHDT, CDR2 YYEEEE. Trimming at V came to 0 bases and at J to 10 bases, leaving 5 bases not matched to a gene. This CDR3 spans 13 amino acids. The CDR3 is CASSLGGGRDQYF. CDR3 sequence (DNA): TGTGCCAGCAGCTTGGGCGGGGGGCGAGACCAGTACTTC.

In this sample, this clonotype turned up a few times. This chain uses TRBV10-3 with TRBJ2-7; 9 positions match TRBD1. V lost 4 bases, J lost 6 bases, and 7 bases stayed unmatched. CDR1 and CDR2 (germline): ENHRY, SYGVKD. The CDR3 is made up of 14 amino acids. The CDR3, as DNA: TGTGCCATCAGTGGGGGGGACAGGGAGGGCGAGCAGTACTTC. This gives the protein CAISGGDREGEQYF.

This clonotype was counted a few times. The genes are TRBV2 and TRBJ2-1, with 9 bases identical to TRBD1. Per germline, CDR1 SNHLY and CDR2 FYNNEI. J was trimmed by 3 bases and V by 7 bases; bases with no gene match: 4. The CDR3 covers 14 residues. CDR3 coding DNA: TGTGCCAGCATCACAGGGGGCAACTACAATGAGCAGTTCTTC. It encodes CASITGGNYNEQFF.

The CDR3 reads CASSPHPGGPQHF. CDR3 nucleotides: TGTGCCAGCAGCCCTCACCCGGGGGGGCCCCAGCATTTT. The rearrangement uses TRBV14 and TRBJ1-5, with D possibly matching TRBD1 (5 bases). Germline V gene data show CDR1 as SGHDN and CDR2 as FVKESK. Trimming removed 4 bases from V and 9 bases from J, with 13 bases in between. The CDR3 runs to 13 residues.

The V gene is TRBV2, the J gene TRBJ1-1, with D tentatively TRBD1 (5 bases). Germline-derived CDR1 and CDR2 are SNHLY and FYNNEI. The CDR3 has 13 amino acids. V gave up 10 bases and J gave up 8 bases, with 20 bases separating them. The CDR3 loop is CATITRGALEAFF. The DNA for the CDR3 is TGTGCCACCATCACGAGGGGAGCCCTGGAAGCTTTCTTT.

J is TRBJ2-7 and V is TRBV27, with 12 bases fitting TRBD2. With V trimmed by 4 bases and J by 3 bases, 1 base remained unmatched. Germline CDR1 MNHEY, CDR2 SMNVEV (reference sequence). The CDR3 length is 14 residues. In DNA, the CDR3 is TGTGCCAGCAGTTCGGGACTAGCGGGCTACGAGCAGTACTTC. Translating gives CASSSGLAGYEQYF.

This clonotype was counted a few times. The rearrangement joins TRBV7-9 to TRBJ1-2; 7 nucleotides align to TRBD1. The junction had 5 bases not matched to a gene; V was cut back by 5 bases and J by 2 bases. The CDR3 covers 14 residues. In germline, CDR1 is SEHNR, CDR2 FQNEAQ (reference sequence). This chain's CDR3 is CASSPGTVNYGYTF. The CDR3 nucleotides are TGTGCCAGCAGCCCCGGGACAGTCAACTATGGCTACACCTTC.

This clonotype was detected only a few times. The V gene is TRBV28, the J gene TRBJ2-1; 9 bases are shared with TRBD2. The germline V gene has CDR1 MDHEN and CDR2 SYDVKM. This CDR3 region has 15 residues. V lost 8 bases to trimming and J lost 3 bases; unmatched junction nucleotides: 8. This chain's CDR3 is CASCWTSEIYNEQFF. DNA for the CDR3: TGTGCCAGCTGCTGGACTAGCGAGATCTACAATGAGCAGTTCTTC.

This clonotype was detected only a few times. The chain combines TRBV9 with TRBJ1-1, with D perhaps TRBD1 (5 bases). Germline V lookup: CDR1 SGDLS, CDR2 YYNGEE. V was trimmed by 2 bases and J by 7 bases, leaving 15 bases between them. The CDR3 is made up of 14 amino acids. The CDR3 nucleotides are TGTGCCAGCAGCGTGGAGGGGTACGGGGATGAAGCTTTCTTT. Residues: CASSVEGYGDEAFF.

The rearrangement joins TRBV25-1 to TRBJ2-3; D is possibly TRBD1 (5 bases). Trimming shortened V by 2 bases and J by 0 bases, and 12 bases separated the two germline ends. This CDR3 region has 16 residues. From germline, CDR1 is MGHDK and CDR2 SYGVNS. The CDR3 here is CASSEGAFSSTDTQYF. The CDR3 bases are TGTGCCAGCAGTGAAGGGGCCTTCTCAAGCACAGATACGCAGTATTTT.

The genes are TRBV25-1 and TRBJ1-1; D uncertain. The CDR3 loop spans 13 amino acids. Trimming removed 3 bases at V and 8 bases at J, with 13 bases between. CDR1 and CDR2 (germline): MGHDK, SYGVNS. CDR3 protein: CASSDSGKTEAFF. CDR3 in DNA: TGTGCCAGCAGTGACAGCGGAAAAACCGAAGCTTTCTTT.

V gene TRBV7-9 combines with J gene TRBJ2-5; 13 bases agree with TRBD2. The CDR3 covers 19 residues. V was clipped by 5 bases and J by 5 bases; unmatched bases: 17. CDR1 is SEHNR and CDR2 is FQNEAQ in the germline V gene (reference sequence). For the CDR3, the DNA is TGTGCCAGCAGCGGACGGACTAGCGGGGGCTACATACCTCGTGAGACCCAGTACTTC. Protein sequence: CASSGRTSGGYIPRETQYF.